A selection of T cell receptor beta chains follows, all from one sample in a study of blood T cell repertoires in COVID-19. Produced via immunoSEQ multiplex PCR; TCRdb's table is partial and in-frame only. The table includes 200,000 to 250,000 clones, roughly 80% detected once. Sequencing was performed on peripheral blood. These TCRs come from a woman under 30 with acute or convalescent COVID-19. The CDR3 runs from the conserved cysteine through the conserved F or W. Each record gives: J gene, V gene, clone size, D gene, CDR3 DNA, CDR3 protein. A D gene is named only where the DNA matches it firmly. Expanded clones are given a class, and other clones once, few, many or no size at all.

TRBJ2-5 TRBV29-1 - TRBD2 TGCAGCGTTTCCCTAGCGGGATTTGAGACCCAGTACTTC CSVSLAGFETQYF
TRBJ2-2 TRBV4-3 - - TGCGCCAGCAGCCAAGAAGGAGGGAAAAAGAACACCGGGGAGCTGTTTTTT CASSQEGGKKNTGELFF
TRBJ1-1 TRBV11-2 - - TGTGCCAGCAGCTTATACGTAGGGGCCGGGACTGAAGCTTTCTTT CASSLYVGAGTEAFF
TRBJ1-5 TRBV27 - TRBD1 TGTGCCAGCAGGAGACAGGGAGACAATCAGCCCCAGCATTTT CASRRQGDNQPQHF
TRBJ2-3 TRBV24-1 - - TGTGCCACCCTAGGACGGGGGTCAGATACGCAGTATTTT CATLGRGSDTQYF
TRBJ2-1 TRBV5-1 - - TGCGCCAGCAGCTTTTATGGGAGCCACCATGAGCAGTTCTTC CASSFYGSHHEQFF
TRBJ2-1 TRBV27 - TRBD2 TGTGCCAGCAGTTCCAAAACACTAGCGGGAGCGGTAAATGAGCAGTTCTTC CASSSKTLAGAVNEQFF
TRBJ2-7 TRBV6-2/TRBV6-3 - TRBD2 TGTGCCAGCAGTCAAAGCGGGAGGAGCTCCTACGAGCAGTACTTC CASSQSGRSSYEQYF
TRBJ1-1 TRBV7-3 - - TGTGCCAGCAGCTTAAATGGGGTGGAGGGTACTGAAGCTTTCTTT CASSLNGVEGTEAFF
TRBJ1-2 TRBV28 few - TGTGCCAGCACCGAGACTCTTCTCTATGGCTACACCTTC CASTETLLYGYTF
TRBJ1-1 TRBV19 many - TGTGCCAGTACGGTGAACACTGAAGCTTTCTTT CASTVNTEAFF
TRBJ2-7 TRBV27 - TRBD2 TGTGCCAGCAGTTCCGGATATAGCGGGAGAAGCCCCTTCTCCTACGAGCAGTACTTC CASSSGYSGRSPFSYEQYF
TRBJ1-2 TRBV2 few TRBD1 TGTGCCAGCACTGACAGGGCAGGGAACTATGGCTACACCTTC CASTDRAGNYGYTF
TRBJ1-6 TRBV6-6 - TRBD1 TGTGCCAGCAGTCGAAACAGGGGGCAACTTGGGCTTTATAATTCACCCCTCCACTTT CASSRNRGQLGLYNSPLHF
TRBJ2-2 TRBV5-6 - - TGTGCCAGCAGCTTGCGTCGGACCGGGGAGCTGTTTTTT CASSLRRTGELFF
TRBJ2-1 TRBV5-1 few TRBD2 TGCGCCAGCAGCCCAGGGACTAGCGGGAGGGCCTACAATGAGCAGTTCTTC CASSPGTSGRAYNEQFF
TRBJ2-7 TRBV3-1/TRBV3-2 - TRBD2 TGTGCCAGCAGCCCCGGACTAGCGGGTGGCTACGAGCAGTACTTC CASSPGLAGGYEQYF
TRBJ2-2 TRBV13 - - TGTGCCAGCAGCTTAGGCCCTGACATTGGCACCGGGGAGCTGTTTTTT CASSLGPDIGTGELFF
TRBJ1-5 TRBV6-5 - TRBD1 TGTGCCAGCAGTTTAGACAGGGGCAATCAGCCCCAGCATTTT CASSLDRGNQPQHF
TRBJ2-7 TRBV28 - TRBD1 TGTGCCAGCAGGCGAAGGGACAGCACCTACGAGCAGTACTTC CASRRRDSTYEQYF
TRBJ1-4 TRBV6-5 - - TGTGCCAGCAGCGGGAGAAGGGGTAAAGAAAAACTGTTTTTT CASSGRRGKEKLFF
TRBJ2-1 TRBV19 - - TGTGCCAGTAGCCGGATGGACAGCTCCTACAATGAGCAGTTCTTC CASSRMDSSYNEQFF
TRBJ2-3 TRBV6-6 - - TGTGCCAGCAGTCCTCAGGGGGGTTCTTGGCCCTTTAGCACAGATACGCAGTATTTT CASSPQGGSWPFSTDTQYF
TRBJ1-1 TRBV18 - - TGTGCCAGCTCCCCCATAAGAATACAGGGTTTGGAATTTGAAGCTTTCTTT CASSPIRIQGLEFEAFF
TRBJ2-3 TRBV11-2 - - TGTGCCAGCAGCTTAGCAGATCGGGAGTCAGATACGCAGTATTTT CASSLADRESDTQYF
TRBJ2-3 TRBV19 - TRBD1 TGTGCCAGCAGGGACAGGGCCACAGATACGCAGTATTTT CASRDRATDTQYF
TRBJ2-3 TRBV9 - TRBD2 TGTGCCAGCAGCGTTGTGGGCGGGAGGGCCTGGGATACGCAGTATTTT CASSVVGGRAWDTQYF
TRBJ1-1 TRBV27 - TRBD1 TGTGCCAGCAGTGCCCGGACAGGGGGTGACACTGAAGCTTTCTTT CASSARTGGDTEAFF
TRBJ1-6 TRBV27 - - TGTGCCAGCAGCTCGGGGGTATGGGCTTCACCCCTCCACTTT CASSSGVWASPLHF
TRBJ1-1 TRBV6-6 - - TGTGCCAGCTTGAGTACTATGAACACTGAAGCTTTCTTT CASLSTMNTEAFF
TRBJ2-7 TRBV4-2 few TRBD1 TGTGCCAGCAGCCAAGATACAGGACAGGGGAAGCAGTACTTC CASSQDTGQGKQYF
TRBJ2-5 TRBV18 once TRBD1 TGTGCCAGCTCACCGTTAAAAGGGGGCGATGAGACCCAGTACTTC CASSPLKGGDETQYF
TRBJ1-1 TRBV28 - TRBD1 TGTGCCAGCAGTTTTTCCCTCGGAGGGGGCTACACTGAAGCTTTCTTT CASSFSLGGGYTEAFF
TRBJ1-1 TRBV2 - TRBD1 TGTGCCAGCGTGCAGGGGGCGGCAGCTTTCTTT CASVQGAAAFF
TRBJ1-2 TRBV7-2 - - TGTGCCAGCAGCCAATTCCGGGTTAACTATGGCTACACCTTC CASSQFRVNYGYTF
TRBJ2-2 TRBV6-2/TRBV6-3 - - TGTGCCAGCAGTTACGAAGTAGGGGTGGAGACCGGGGAGCTGTTTTTT CASSYEVGVETGELFF
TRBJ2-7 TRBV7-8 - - TGTGCCAGCAGCCGAGGACAGTATTTCGAGCAGTACTTC CASSRGQYFEQYF
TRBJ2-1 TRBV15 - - TGTGCCACCAGCAGTCTACCTAGCTCCTACAATGAGCAGTTCTTC CATSSLPSSYNEQFF
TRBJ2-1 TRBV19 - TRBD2 TGTGCCAGTAGCCGAGGTGGCGGGGGAGCCTACAATGAGCAGTTCTTC CASSRGGGGAYNEQFF
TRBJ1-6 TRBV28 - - TGTGCCAGCAGGCCGGGGGGGCCAGGGAGTTCACCCCTCCACTTT CASRPGGPGSSPLHF
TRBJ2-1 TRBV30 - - TGTGCCTGGAGTGTAGGAGCCCCGACGATCTTC CAWSVGAPTIF
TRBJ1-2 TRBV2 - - TGTGCCAGCAGTCCCTTTGACAGGTCCCCTAACTATGGCTACACCTTC CASSPFDRSPNYGYTF
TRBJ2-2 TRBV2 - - TGTGCCAGCAAGGAGAGCCGGACCGGGGAGCTGTTTTTT CASKESRTGELFF
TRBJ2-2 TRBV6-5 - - TGTGCCAACGAGGGGGCCGGGGAGCTGTTTTTT CANEGAGELFF
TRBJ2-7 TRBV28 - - TGTGCCAGCACGCGCGGGGGCCTACCCTACGAGCAGTACTTC CASTRGGLPYEQYF
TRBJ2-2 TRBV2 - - TGTGCCAGCTGGGCGACCACCGGGGAGCTGTTTTTT CASWATTGELFF
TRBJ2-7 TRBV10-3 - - TGTGCCATCAATGGCGGTAGCGGTCACTCCTACGAGCAGTACTTC CAINGGSGHSYEQYF
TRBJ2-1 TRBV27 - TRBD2 TGTGCCAGCAGCCGGTTGGCTAGCGGGACATACAATGAGCAGTTCTTC CASSRLASGTYNEQFF